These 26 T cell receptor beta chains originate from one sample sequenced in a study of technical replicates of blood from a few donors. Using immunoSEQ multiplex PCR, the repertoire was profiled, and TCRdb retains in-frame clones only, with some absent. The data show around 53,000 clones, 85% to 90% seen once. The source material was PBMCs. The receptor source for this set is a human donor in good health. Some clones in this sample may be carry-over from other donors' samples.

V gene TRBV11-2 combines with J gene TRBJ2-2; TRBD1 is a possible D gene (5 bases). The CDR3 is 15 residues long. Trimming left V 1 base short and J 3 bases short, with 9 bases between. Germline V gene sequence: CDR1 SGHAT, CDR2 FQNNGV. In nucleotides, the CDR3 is TGTGCCAGCAGCTTAGGCAGGGCCTACACCGGGGAGCTGTTTTTT. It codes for CASSLGRAYTGELFF. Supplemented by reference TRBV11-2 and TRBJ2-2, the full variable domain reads EAGVAQSPRYKIIEKRQSVAFWCNPISGHATLYWYQQILGQGPKLLIQFQNNGVVDDSQLPKDRFSAERLKGVDSTLKIQPAKLEDSAVYLCASSLGRAYTGELFFGEGSRLTVL.

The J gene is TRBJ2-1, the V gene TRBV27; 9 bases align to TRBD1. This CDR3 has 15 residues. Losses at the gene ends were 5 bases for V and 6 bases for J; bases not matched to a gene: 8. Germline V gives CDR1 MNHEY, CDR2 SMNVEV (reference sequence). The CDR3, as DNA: TGTGCCAGCAGTGCCCCGGGACAGGGCGTCAATGAGCAGTTCTTC. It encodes CASSAPGQGVNEQFF.

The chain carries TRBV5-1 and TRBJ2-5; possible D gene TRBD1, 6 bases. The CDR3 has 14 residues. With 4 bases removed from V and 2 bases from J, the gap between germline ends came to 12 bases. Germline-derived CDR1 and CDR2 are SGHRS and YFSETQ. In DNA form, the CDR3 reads TGCGCCAGCAGCACAGGGCTGGGGCAAGAGACCCAGTACTTC. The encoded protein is CASSTGLGQETQYF.

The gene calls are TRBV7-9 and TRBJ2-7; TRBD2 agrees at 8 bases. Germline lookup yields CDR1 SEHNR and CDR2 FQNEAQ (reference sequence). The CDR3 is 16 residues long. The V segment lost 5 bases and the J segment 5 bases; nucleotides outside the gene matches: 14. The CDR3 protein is CASSQQRASGSHEQYF. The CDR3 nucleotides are TGTGCCAGCAGCCAACAAAGGGCTAGCGGGTCACACGAGCAGTACTTC.

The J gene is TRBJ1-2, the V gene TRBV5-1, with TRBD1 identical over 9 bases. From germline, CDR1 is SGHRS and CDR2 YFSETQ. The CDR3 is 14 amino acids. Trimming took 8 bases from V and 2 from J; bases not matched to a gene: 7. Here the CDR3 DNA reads TGCGCCAGTACACCGACAGGGGGGAACTATGGCTACACCTTC. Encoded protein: CASTPTGGNYGYTF.

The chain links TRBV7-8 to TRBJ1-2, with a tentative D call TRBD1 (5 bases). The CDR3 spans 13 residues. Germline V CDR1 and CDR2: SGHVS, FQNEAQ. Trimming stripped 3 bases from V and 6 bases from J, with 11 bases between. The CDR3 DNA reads TGTGCCAGCAGCTTCGGGGGTGAAAATGGCTACACCTTC. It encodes CASSFGGENGYTF.

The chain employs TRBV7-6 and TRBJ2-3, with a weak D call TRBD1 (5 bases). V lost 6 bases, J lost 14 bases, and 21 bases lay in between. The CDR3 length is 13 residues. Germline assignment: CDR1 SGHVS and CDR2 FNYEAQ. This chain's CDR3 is CASSPQSDSARYF. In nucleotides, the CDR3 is TGTGCCAGCAGTCCTCAATCCGACAGCGCGCGGTATTTT.

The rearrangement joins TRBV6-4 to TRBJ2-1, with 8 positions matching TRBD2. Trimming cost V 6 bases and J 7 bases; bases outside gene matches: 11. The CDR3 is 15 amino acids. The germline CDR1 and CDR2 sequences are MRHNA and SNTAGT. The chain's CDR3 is CASSRSGTSKNEQFF. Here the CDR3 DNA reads TGTGCCAGCAGCCGCTCCGGGACTAGTAAAAATGAGCAGTTCTTC.

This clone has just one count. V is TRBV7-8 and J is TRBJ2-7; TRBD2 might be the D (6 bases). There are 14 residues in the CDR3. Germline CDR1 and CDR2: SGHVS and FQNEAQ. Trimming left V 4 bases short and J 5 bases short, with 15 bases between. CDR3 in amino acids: CASSSPRGEDEQYF. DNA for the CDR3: TGTGCCAGCAGCTCCCCCCGAGGGGAGGACGAGCAGTACTTC.

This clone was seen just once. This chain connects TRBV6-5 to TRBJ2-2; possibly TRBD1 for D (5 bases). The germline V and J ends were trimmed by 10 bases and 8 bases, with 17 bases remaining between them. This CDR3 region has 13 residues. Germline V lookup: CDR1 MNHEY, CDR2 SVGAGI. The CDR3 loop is CAIRTGPGGELFF. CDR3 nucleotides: TGTGCCATCAGAACGGGTCCAGGGGGGGAGCTGTTTTTT.

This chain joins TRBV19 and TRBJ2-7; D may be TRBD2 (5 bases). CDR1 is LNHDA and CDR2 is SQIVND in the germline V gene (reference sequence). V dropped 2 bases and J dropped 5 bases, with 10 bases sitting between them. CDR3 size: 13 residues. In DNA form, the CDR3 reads TGTGCCAGTAGTATAACTAGTCTCCACGAGCAGTACTTC. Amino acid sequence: CASSITSLHEQYF.

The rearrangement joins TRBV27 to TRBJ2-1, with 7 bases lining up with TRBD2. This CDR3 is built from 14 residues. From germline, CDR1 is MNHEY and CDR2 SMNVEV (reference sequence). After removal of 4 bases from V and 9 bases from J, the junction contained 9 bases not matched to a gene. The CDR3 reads CASSSRTKRGEQFF. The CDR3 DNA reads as TGTGCCAGCAGTTCCAGAACAAAGCGGGGTGAGCAGTTCTTC.

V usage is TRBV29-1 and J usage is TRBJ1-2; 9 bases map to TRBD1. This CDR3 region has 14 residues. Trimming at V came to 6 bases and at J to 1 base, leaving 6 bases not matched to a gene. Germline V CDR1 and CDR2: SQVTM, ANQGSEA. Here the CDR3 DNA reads TGCAGCGTCCATGACAGGGGGGGTAACTATGGCTACACCTTC. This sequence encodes CSVHDRGGNYGYTF. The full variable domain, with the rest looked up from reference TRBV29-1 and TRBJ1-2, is SAVISQKPSRDICQRGTSLTIQCQVDSQVTMMFWYRQQPGQSLTLIATANQGSEATYESGFVIDKFPISRPNLTFSTLTVSNMSPEDSSIYLCSVHDRGGNYGYTFGSGTRLTVV.

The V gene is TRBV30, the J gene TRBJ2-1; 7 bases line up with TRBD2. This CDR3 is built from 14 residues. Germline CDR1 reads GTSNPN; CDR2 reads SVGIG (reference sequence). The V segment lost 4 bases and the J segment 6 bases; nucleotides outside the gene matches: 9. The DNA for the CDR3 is TGTGCCTGGAAAAGGCTAGCGGAACCCAATGAGCAGTTCTTC. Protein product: CAWKRLAEPNEQFF.

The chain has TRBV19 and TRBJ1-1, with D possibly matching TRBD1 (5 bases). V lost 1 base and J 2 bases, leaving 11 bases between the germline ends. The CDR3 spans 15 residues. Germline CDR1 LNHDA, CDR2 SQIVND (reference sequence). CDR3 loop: CASSIVVQGNTEAFF. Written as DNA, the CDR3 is TGTGCCAGTAGTATAGTTGTCCAGGGAAACACTGAAGCTTTCTTT.

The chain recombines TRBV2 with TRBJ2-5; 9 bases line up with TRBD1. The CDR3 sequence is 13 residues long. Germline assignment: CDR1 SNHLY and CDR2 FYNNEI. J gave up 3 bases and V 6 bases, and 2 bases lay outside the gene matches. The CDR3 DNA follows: TGTGCCAGCAGGAGGGACAGGGAAGAGACCCAGTACTTC. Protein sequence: CASRRDREETQYF.

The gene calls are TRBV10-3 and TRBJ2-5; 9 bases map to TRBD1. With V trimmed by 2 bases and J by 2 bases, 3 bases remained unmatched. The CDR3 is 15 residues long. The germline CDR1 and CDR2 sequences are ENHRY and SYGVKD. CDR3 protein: CAISERTGVQETQYF. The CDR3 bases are TGTGCCATCAGTGAGAGGACAGGGGTTCAAGAGACCCAGTACTTC.

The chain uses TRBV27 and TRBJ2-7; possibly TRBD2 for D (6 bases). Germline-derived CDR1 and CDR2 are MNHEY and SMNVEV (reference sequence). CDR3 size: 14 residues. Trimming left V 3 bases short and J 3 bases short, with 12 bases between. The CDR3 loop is CASSFGGGSYEQYF. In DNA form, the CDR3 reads TGTGCCAGCAGTTTTGGAGGAGGGAGCTACGAGCAGTACTTC.

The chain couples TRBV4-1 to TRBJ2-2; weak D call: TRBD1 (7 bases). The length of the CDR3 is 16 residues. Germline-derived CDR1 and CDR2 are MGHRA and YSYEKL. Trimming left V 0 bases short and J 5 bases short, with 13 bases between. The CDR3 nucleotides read TGCGCCAGCAGCCAAGACAGGGGGAGGAAGACCGGGGAGCTGTTTTTT. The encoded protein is CASSQDRGRKTGELFF.

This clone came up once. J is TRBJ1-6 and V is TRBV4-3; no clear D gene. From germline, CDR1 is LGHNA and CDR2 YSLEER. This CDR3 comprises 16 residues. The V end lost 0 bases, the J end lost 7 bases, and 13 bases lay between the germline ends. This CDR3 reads CASSQDWRRLNSPLHF. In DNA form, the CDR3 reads TGCGCCAGCAGCCAAGATTGGAGGCGCCTGAATTCACCCCTCCACTTT.

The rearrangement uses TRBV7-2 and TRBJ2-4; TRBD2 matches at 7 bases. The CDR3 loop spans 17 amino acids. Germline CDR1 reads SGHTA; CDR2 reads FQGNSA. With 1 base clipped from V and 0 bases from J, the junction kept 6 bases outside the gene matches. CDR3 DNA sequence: TGTGCCAGCAGCTTAGTTCCTAGCGGACTAGCCAAAAACATTCAGTACTTC. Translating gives CASSLVPSGLAKNIQYF. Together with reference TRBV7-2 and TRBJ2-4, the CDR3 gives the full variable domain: GAGVSQSPSNKVTEKGKDVELRCDPISGHTALYWYRQSLGQGLEFLIYFQGNSAPDKSGLPSDRFSAERTGGSVSTLTIQRTQQEDSAVYLCASSLVPSGLAKNIQYFGAGTRLSVL.

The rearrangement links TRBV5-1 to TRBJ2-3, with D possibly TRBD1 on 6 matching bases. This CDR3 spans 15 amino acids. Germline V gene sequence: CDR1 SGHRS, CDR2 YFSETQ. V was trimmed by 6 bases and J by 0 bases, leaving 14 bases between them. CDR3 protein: CASTSLDSSTDTQYF. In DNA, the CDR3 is TGCGCCAGCACCAGCTTGGACAGTAGCACAGATACGCAGTATTTT.

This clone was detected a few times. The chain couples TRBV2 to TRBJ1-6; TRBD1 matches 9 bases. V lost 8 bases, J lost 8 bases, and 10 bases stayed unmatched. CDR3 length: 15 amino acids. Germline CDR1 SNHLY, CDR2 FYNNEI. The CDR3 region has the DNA TGTGCCAGCGGCTATACAGGGGGCTTAGATTCACCCCTCCACTTT. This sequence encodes CASGYTGGLDSPLHF.

DNA of the CDR3: TGTGCCAGCAGTGAAGACAGGGGGCCTCTGAACACTGAAGCTTTCTTT. It specifies CASSEDRGPLNTEAFF. This chain joins TRBV6-1 and TRBJ1-1; 9 bases align to TRBD1. V dropped 1 base and J dropped 0; count of bases not matched to a gene: 3. The CDR3 is 16 amino acids. In germline, CDR1 is MNHNS, CDR2 SASEGT.

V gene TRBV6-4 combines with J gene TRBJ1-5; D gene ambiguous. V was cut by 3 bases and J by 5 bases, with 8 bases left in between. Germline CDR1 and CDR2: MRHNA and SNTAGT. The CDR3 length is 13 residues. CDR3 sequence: CASSEGEHQPQHF. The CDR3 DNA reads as TGTGCCAGCAGTGAGGGAGAACATCAGCCCCAGCATTTT.

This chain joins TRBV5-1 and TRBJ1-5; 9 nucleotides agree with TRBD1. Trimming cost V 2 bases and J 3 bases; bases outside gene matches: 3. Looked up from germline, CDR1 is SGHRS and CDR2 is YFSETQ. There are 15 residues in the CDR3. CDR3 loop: CASSLQGANNQPQHF. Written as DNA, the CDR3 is TGCGCCAGCAGCTTACAGGGGGCGAACAATCAGCCCCAGCATTTT.